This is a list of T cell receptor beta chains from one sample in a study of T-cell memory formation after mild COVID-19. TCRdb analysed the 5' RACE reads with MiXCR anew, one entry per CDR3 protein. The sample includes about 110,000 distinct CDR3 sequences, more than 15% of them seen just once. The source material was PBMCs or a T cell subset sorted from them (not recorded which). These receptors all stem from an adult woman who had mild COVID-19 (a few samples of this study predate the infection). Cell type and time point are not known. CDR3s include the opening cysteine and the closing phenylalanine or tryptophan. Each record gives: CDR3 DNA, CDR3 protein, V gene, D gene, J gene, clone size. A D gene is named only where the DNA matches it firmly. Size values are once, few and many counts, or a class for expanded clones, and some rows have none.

CDR3nt: TGTGCCAGCAGCGTAGAGGCTAGCGGGGCCTACGAGCAGTACTTC
CDR3aa: CASSVEASGAYEQYF
v_gene: TRBV9
d_gene: TRBD2
j_gene: TRBJ2-7
abundance: once

CDR3nt: TGTGCCATCAGGACCCCCGGGGAAAGATACGACGAGCAGTACTTC
CDR3aa: CAIRTPGERYDEQYF
v_gene: TRBV10-3
d_gene: .
j_gene: TRBJ2-7
abundance: many

CDR3nt: TGTGCCAGCAGCCGAACACCGAACACTGAAGCTTTCTTT
CDR3aa: CASSRTPNTEAFF
v_gene: TRBV4-2
d_gene: .
j_gene: TRBJ1-1
abundance: medium-sized

CDR3nt: TGTGCCAGCAGCTTACTAGCGGGGTCCTACGTGAATGAGCAGTTCTTC
CDR3aa: CASSLLAGSYVNEQFF
v_gene: TRBV7-3
d_gene: TRBD2
j_gene: TRBJ2-1
abundance: .

CDR3nt: TGTGCCAGCAGACCAGGGGGTGACACCGGGGAGCTGTTTTTT
CDR3aa: CASRPGGDTGELFF
v_gene: TRBV7-9
d_gene: TRBD1
j_gene: TRBJ2-2
abundance: .

CDR3nt: TGCGCCAGCAGCCAAGACCGACAGGGAACCTACGAGCAGTACTTC
CDR3aa: CASSQDRQGTYEQYF
v_gene: TRBV4-1
d_gene: TRBD1
j_gene: TRBJ2-7
abundance: .

CDR3nt: TGTGCCAGCAGTGAAGCGGGAGGGTCCACCTACGAGCAGTACTTC
CDR3aa: CASSEAGGSTYEQYF
v_gene: TRBV2
d_gene: TRBD2
j_gene: TRBJ2-7
abundance: .

CDR3nt: TGCGCCAGCAGCCAAGTCTGGGACCCCAATCAGCCCCAGCATTTT
CDR3aa: CASSQVWDPNQPQHF
v_gene: TRBV4-1
d_gene: .
j_gene: TRBJ1-5
abundance: few

CDR3nt: TGCGCCAGCAGCTTAAGCAGTAATGAAAAACTGTTTTTT
CDR3aa: CASSLSSNEKLFF
v_gene: TRBV5-1
d_gene: .
j_gene: TRBJ1-4
abundance: few

CDR3nt: TGTGCCAGCAGTTTGGAGTTTTATGGCTACACCTTC
CDR3aa: CASSLEFYGYTF
v_gene: TRBV12-3/TRBV12-4
d_gene: .
j_gene: TRBJ1-2
abundance: few

CDR3nt: TGTGCCAGCAGCTACGGGGGGTTCTATGGCTACACCTTC
CDR3aa: CASSYGGFYGYTF
v_gene: TRBV11-2
d_gene: .
j_gene: TRBJ1-2
abundance: few

CDR3nt: TGTGCCAGCACCCCAGTCCCCCTCCACTTT
CDR3aa: CASTPVPLHF
v_gene: TRBV7-9
d_gene: .
j_gene: TRBJ1-6
abundance: few

CDR3nt: TGTGCCTGGAGTCCAGGACAGACGCTATATGGCTACACCTTC
CDR3aa: CAWSPGQTLYGYTF
v_gene: TRBV30
d_gene: .
j_gene: TRBJ1-2
abundance: once

CDR3nt: TGTGCCAGCAGCCAGACTAGCATGAACACCGGGGAGCTGTTTTTT
CDR3aa: CASSQTSMNTGELFF
v_gene: TRBV5-5
d_gene: TRBD2
j_gene: TRBJ2-2
abundance: .

CDR3nt: TGCAGCGTTGGTCCAGGGGCTGGAAACACCATATATTTT
CDR3aa: CSVGPGAGNTIYF
v_gene: TRBV29-1
d_gene: .
j_gene: TRBJ1-3
abundance: few

CDR3nt: TGCGCCAGCAGCCCCCAGCTGGCCGAAGAGACCCAGTACTTC
CDR3aa: CASSPQLAEETQYF
v_gene: TRBV4-1
d_gene: .
j_gene: TRBJ2-5
abundance: .

CDR3nt: TGCAGCGTCGCAGGGACACCCGAGGGCAATCAGCCCCAGCATTTT
CDR3aa: CSVAGTPEGNQPQHF
v_gene: TRBV29-1
d_gene: .
j_gene: TRBJ1-5
abundance: .